A selection of T cell receptor beta chains follows, all from one sample in a study of a mutant IDH1 vaccine in newly diagnosed glioma. The table came from immunoSEQ multiplex PCR; TCRdb's copy has only in-frame clones and leaves some out. The sample comprises about 32,000 clones, around 79% of which are singletons, and about 9.3% rests with the top ten. Their specific antigens are unknown. Sequences were derived from PBMCs, sampled from a glioma patient whose treatment included an IDH1 peptide vaccine. All receptors derive from a woman in her twenties or thirties with glioma. Some clones in this sample may be carry-over from other donors' samples. Each CDR3 is given with its conserved first and last residue. D genes are given only for firm matches. Size is stated for part of the rows, as once, few or many counts, or as a class when the clone is expanded.

CDR3: CASSFTGAYGYTF; DNA: TGTGCCAGCAGTTTCACAGGGGCCTATGGCTACACCTTC; size: .; V: TRBV6-1; D: TRBD1; J: TRBJ1-2
CDR3: CASNEQGRYEQYF; DNA: TGTGCCAGCAACGAACAGGGTCGGTACGAGCAGTACTTC; size: few; V: TRBV2; D: .; J: TRBJ2-7
CDR3: CASSVRVVVTDTQYF; DNA: TGTGCCAGCAGTGTCAGGGTCGTGGTGACAGATACGCAGTATTTT; size: .; V: TRBV6-1; D: .; J: TRBJ2-3
CDR3: CASSRDISYGYTF; DNA: TGTGCCAGCAGTAGGGACATAAGCTATGGCTACACCTTC; size: .; V: TRBV27; D: .; J: TRBJ1-2
CDR3: CAWRDRDFLPYEQYF; DNA: TGTGCCTGGAGGGACAGGGACTTTTTACCCTACGAGCAGTACTTC; size: .; V: TRBV30; D: TRBD1; J: TRBJ2-7
CDR3: CAISESIQIYEQYF; DNA: TGTGCCATCAGTGAGTCGATACAGATCTACGAGCAGTACTTC; size: once; V: TRBV10-3; D: .; J: TRBJ2-7
CDR3: CASSESRRAFTDTQYF; DNA: TGCGCCAGCAGTGAGTCGAGGCGAGCCTTCACAGATACGCAGTATTTT; size: .; V: TRBV10-2; D: .; J: TRBJ2-3
CDR3: CASSFYRGNYEQYF; DNA: TGTGCCAGCAGTTTTTACAGGGGTAACTACGAGCAGTACTTC; size: .; V: TRBV28; D: TRBD1; J: TRBJ2-7
CDR3: CASSRLAGVSNEQFF; DNA: TGTGCCAGCAGCCGACTAGCGGGAGTAAGCAATGAGCAGTTCTTC; size: .; V: TRBV14; D: TRBD2; J: TRBJ2-1
CDR3: CASTRNAGGTGELFF; DNA: TGTGCCAGTACACGCAATGCGGGGGGGACCGGGGAGCTGTTTTTT; size: .; V: TRBV19; D: TRBD2; J: TRBJ2-2
CDR3: CASSYSTTDPQNEQFF; DNA: TGTGCCAGCAGTTACTCGACTACCGACCCTCAGAACGAGCAGTTCTTC; size: once; V: TRBV6-5; D: .; J: TRBJ2-1
CDR3: CATQNEQFF; DNA: TGTGCCACCCAGAATGAGCAGTTCTTC; size: .; V: TRBV10-3; D: .; J: TRBJ2-1
CDR3: CASSPPRESYGYTF; DNA: TGTGCCAGCAGCCCACCGAGAGAGAGCTATGGCTACACCTTC; size: .; V: TRBV5-5; D: .; J: TRBJ1-2
CDR3: CASSYSSVSTDTQYF; DNA: TGTGCCAGCAGTTACTCTAGCGTATCCACAGATACGCAGTATTTT; size: .; V: TRBV6-5; D: .; J: TRBJ2-3
CDR3: CASSSGLRDYEQYF; DNA: TGTGCCAGTAGTTCCGGCCTGCGGGACTACGAGCAGTACTTC; size: .; V: TRBV19; D: .; J: TRBJ2-7
CDR3: CASSQPTGGNYGYTF; DNA: TGTGCCAGCAGTCAACCCACAGGGGGGAACTATGGCTACACCTTC; size: .; V: TRBV5-4; D: TRBD1; J: TRBJ1-2
CDR3: CASSLATFSGDTQYF; DNA: TGTGCCAGCAGCTTAGCGACATTTTCGGGGGATACGCAGTATTTT; size: .; V: TRBV7-8; D: .; J: TRBJ2-3
CDR3: CASSRNRGSEQYF; DNA: TGCGCCAGCAGTAGAAACAGGGGCTCCGAGCAGTACTTC; size: .; V: TRBV10-1; D: TRBD1; J: TRBJ2-7
CDR3: CAWRGVGERRFYGQFF; DNA: TGTGCCTGGAGGGGCGTTGGGGAAAGAAGGTTTTATGGGCAGTTCTTC; size: once; V: TRBV30; D: .; J: TRBJ2-1
CDR3: CASSVGGGPQPQHF; DNA: TGTGCCAGTAGTGTAGGTGGGGGCCCTCAGCCCCAGCATTTT; size: .; V: TRBV19; D: .; J: TRBJ1-5